This T cell receptor beta chain was recorded in a study of pediatric ulcerative colitis (dated by TCRdb to the late 2010s). Regarding the research as a whole: Among the ulcerative colitis patients, about seven had pancolitis and two had left-sided colitis, and histology in every patient was consistent with ulcerative colitis. From roughly 9 newly diagnosed, treatment-naive pediatric ulcerative colitis patients and a few non-IBD control children, paired blood and rectal samples were collected. By Pediatric Ulcerative Colitis Activity Index, a couple of patients had mild disease, four had moderate disease and three had acute severe colitis. Overall study results and their limits: Repertoires were derived from total lymphocyte DNA, so rare subsets such as regulatory T cells may have patterns not reflected. Features of the rectal repertoire distinguished controls, mild-moderate colitis patients and acute severe colitis patients, and in acute severe colitis rectal diversity was lower because of clonal expansions. The healthy control group was small, consisting of only four individuals. For technical reasons, the blood samples of a couple of patients yielded substantially fewer templates, so those samples were excluded from the blood-rectal overlap analysis. Compared with controls, ulcerative colitis patients showed significantly higher autologous blood-rectal clonal overlap, a finding that suggests increased T cell trafficking to inflamed tissue. Two rectal CDR3 clonotypes were present in all ulcerative colitis patients and in none of the controls.

From its cysteine to its phenylalanine, the CDR3 spans 16 amino acids. Kept here is only the CDR3 DNA, which spans 48 bases and is read in frame from base 1. Trimming leaves V shorter by 3 bases and J shorter by 6 bases, with the junction holding 13 bases beyond the gene matches. Sequences LNHDA (CDR1) and SQIVND (CDR2) are obtained from the germline V gene (reference sequence). As to this clone: The antigen it recognizes is unknown. Base qualities were left out, and no much larger clone turns up one base away.

No immunosuppressive medication had been given to the ulcerative colitis patients before the diagnostic colonoscopy. Blood was sampled at the time of the colonoscopy. The Wizard kit (Promega) was used to extract genomic DNA from the blood and intestinal samples. Through the immunoSEQ TRB Survey service, multiplex V and J primers were used to amplify rearranged CDR3 beta regions from genomic DNA. To keep sequencing depth the same across samples, survey-level depth of up to 500,000 reads per sample was applied. Libraries were purified, pooled and sequenced on Illumina technology. Concerning the study's data processing: Productive clonality, sample overlap, pairwise scatters, CDR3 beta length, V/D/J gene usage and productiveness were assessed with immunoSEQ online tools. Calculated diversity was the number of unique rearrangements divided by total templates times 100; Shannon and Simpson indices were also computed. Principal component analysis used the R prcomp function and ggbiplot package on Z-score normalized data. Morisita's index was used to quantify blood-rectal clonal overlap within each subject. The table was pulled from immuneACCESS by TCRdb, which kept in-frame rearrangements only. Such tables lose some clones; where checked, under half of the loss comes from unresolved V genes, and the rest has no known cause. The V and J calls and clone size are taken from that table; D and trimming were inferred from the DNA. The sample yields 60,000 or so clones; around 80% were counted once. Together, the top ten hold about 5.2% of the sample.

The clonotype comes from a boy aged 5-17 years with moderate ulcerative colitis. The specimen was blood. Recombination joined TRBV19 with TRBJ2-7, with 8 junctional bases fitting TRBD1. The CDR3 reads CASSILSTGAGFEQYF. The nucleotide sequence reads TGTGCCAGTAGTATTCTATCGACAGGGGCAGGATTCGAGCAGTACTTC.